This T cell receptor (beta chain) is from a study of regulatory dendritic cells for organ transplantation. Sequencing used immunoSEQ multiplex PCR; TCRdb keeps in-frame clones, though not all of them. The repertoire includes under 35,000 clones, less than 85% of them detected once, and roughly 0.4% sits in the top ten. The TCR comes from a human donor in good health. The material sequenced was naive CD8+ T cells from blood. Subset: CD45RA+ naive T cells.

As DNA, the CDR3 is TGTGCCAGCAGCCCGGGGGGAAGGGTCTATGGCTACACCTTC. Amino acids: CASSPGGRVYGYTF. The J gene is TRBJ1-2, the V gene TRBV7-8; D may be TRBD1 (5 bases). The germline V gene has CDR1 SGHVS and CDR2 FQNEAQ. This CDR3 comprises 14 residues. V lost 5 bases to trimming and J lost 4 bases, with 14 bases between them.